These 16 T cell receptor beta chains were sequenced from one sample in a study of blood T cell repertoires in COVID-19. The protocol was immunoSEQ multiplex PCR, while the TCRdb copy is restricted to in-frame clones and leaves out a portion. The table shows some 74,000 clones, with roughly 88% occurring only once. The sequencing sample was made of peripheral blood. The receptors come from a man between 45 and 60 years old with acute or convalescent COVID-19.

The chain uses TRBV5-5 and TRBJ2-1; D is undetermined. Trimming took off 1 base at V and 0 bases at J, with 11 bases between the two ends. Germline assignment: CDR1 SGHKS and CDR2 YYEKEE (reference sequence). There are 16 residues in the CDR3. The CDR3 nucleotides read TGTGCCAGCAGCTTGATCCTAAAGAGCTCCTACAATGAGCAGTTCTTC. Amino acids: CASSLILKSSYNEQFF.

This rearrangement joins TRBV9 to TRBJ1-4, with 9 bases identical to TRBD1. V trimming: 3 bases; J trimming: 7 bases; junction bases outside the gene matches: 4. Looked up from germline, CDR1 is SGDLS and CDR2 is YYNGEE. The CDR3 runs to 14 residues. CDR3 nucleotides: TGTGCCAGCAGCGAACAGGGGGCCTCTGAAAAACTGTTTTTT. Protein: CASSEQGASEKLFF. The whole variable domain, remainder taken from reference TRBV9 and TRBJ1-4, is DSGVTQTPKHLITATGQRVTLRCSPRSGDLSVYWYQQSLDQGLQFLIQYYNGEERAKGNILERFSAQQFPDLHSELNLSSLELGDSALYFCASSEQGASEKLFFGSGTQLSVL.

The genes are TRBV9 and TRBJ1-5; D unresolved. Trimming removed 3 bases from V and 2 bases from J, with 6 bases in between. From germline, CDR1 is SGDLS and CDR2 YYNGEE. The CDR3 is 13 residues long. CDR3 DNA sequence: TGTGCCAGCAGCGCCTCGGGCAATCAGCCCCAGCATTTT. Translated, it gives CASSASGNQPQHF.

V and J are TRBV19 and TRBJ1-5, with TRBD1 as a possible D gene (5 bases). The germline gives CDR1 LNHDA, CDR2 SQIVND (reference sequence). Trimming pared 7 bases from V and 7 bases from J, leaving 14 bases between. The CDR3 is 13 amino acids. CDR3 amino acids: CASTIGGAQPQHF. The CDR3 coding sequence is TGTGCCAGTACCATCGGCGGGGCACAGCCCCAGCATTTT.

The CDR3 region is CASSLVSLQNTEAFF. In DNA form, the CDR3 reads TGTGCCAGCAGCTTAGTAAGCCTCCAGAACACTGAAGCTTTCTTT. The gene calls are TRBV7-9 and TRBJ1-1, with D unclear. CDR1 and CDR2 (germline): SEHNR, FQNEAQ (reference sequence). Trimming took 1 base from V and 1 from J, leaving 10 bases between them. This CDR3 has 15 residues.

This clone was found once. V and J are TRBV10-3 and TRBJ1-2; D is uncertain. Germline-derived CDR1 and CDR2 are ENHRY and SYGVKD. V shed 5 bases and J shed 0 bases, with 25 bases lying between them. This CDR3 region has 19 residues. In nucleotides, the CDR3 is TGTGCCATCAGTATAAGTCTCGGGAAAGGGCCGATTCCTAACTATGGCTACACCTTC. Protein: CAISISLGKGPIPNYGYTF.

The V and J genes are TRBV27 and TRBJ2-1; tentative D call: TRBD2 (6 bases). Germline V gene lookup returns CDR1 MNHEY and CDR2 SMNVEV (reference sequence). The germline V and J ends were trimmed by 4 bases and 0 bases, with 7 bases remaining between them. The CDR3 has 14 amino acids. DNA of the CDR3: TGTGCCAGCAGTTCGGGACTCTCCTACAATGAGCAGTTCTTC. This encodes CASSSGLSYNEQFF.

The CDR3 DNA reads as TGTGCCAGCAGCTGGACAGGGACGTTGGACACTGAAGCTTTCTTT. This encodes CASSWTGTLDTEAFF. The chain carries TRBV5-5 and TRBJ1-1; 8 bases are shared with TRBD1. V dropped 3 bases and J dropped 3; count of bases not matched to a gene: 7. This CDR3 contains 15 residues. The germline V gene has CDR1 SGHKS and CDR2 YYEKEE (reference sequence).

The V gene is TRBV6-5, the J gene TRBJ1-1; 7 bases align to TRBD1. With V trimmed by 0 bases and J by 11 bases, 9 bases remained unmatched. The CDR3 is 14 amino acids. Germline CDR1 MNHEY, CDR2 SVGAGI. Written as DNA, the CDR3 is TGTGCCAGCAGTTACTCAAGGACAGGCGGCGGGGCTTTCTTT. It translates to CASSYSRTGGGAFF.

This clone has a handful of counts. This chain connects TRBV6-5 to TRBJ1-2, with D hard to call. The germline V gene encodes CDR1 MNHEY and CDR2 SVGAGI. The CDR3 is 12 amino acids. Trimming removed 5 bases at V and 7 bases at J, with 11 bases between. CDR3 sequence (DNA): TGTGCCAGCAGTCGGGGAGGGCTTGGCTACACCTTC. It encodes CASSRGGLGYTF.

The J gene is TRBJ2-7, the V gene TRBV6-5, with 7 bases that match TRBD2. Germline lookup yields CDR1 MNHEY and CDR2 SVGAGI. This CDR3 has 13 amino acids. The J segment lost 6 bases and the V segment lost 0 bases, leaving 2 bases of the junction unmatched. This chain's CDR3 is CASSYSERGEQYF. Here the CDR3 DNA reads TGTGCCAGCAGTTACTCTGAGCGGGGCGAGCAGTACTTC.

The gene calls are TRBV6-6 and TRBJ2-2; 8 bases line up with TRBD2. V shed 6 bases, J shed 6 bases, and the junction held 3 bases outside the gene matches. Germline values: CDR1 MNHNY, CDR2 SVGAGI (reference sequence). The CDR3 runs to 13 residues. The CDR3 DNA is TGTGCCAGCAGCGGGGGGGACCCCGGGGAGCTGTTTTTT. Its translation: CASSGGDPGELFF.

The rearrangement uses TRBV4-1 and TRBJ2-7, with 8 nucleotides matching TRBD2. V dropped 1 base and J dropped 3; count of bases not matched to a gene: 2. CDR1 is MGHRA and CDR2 is YSYEKL in the germline V gene. This CDR3 region has 14 residues. The CDR3 loop is CASSQGGGYYEQYF. CDR3 DNA sequence: TGCGCCAGCAGCCAAGGCGGGGGGTACTACGAGCAGTACTTC.

As DNA, the CDR3 is TGTGCCAGCAGCAGCAGGGGCTCTGGAAACACCATATATTTT. Protein product: CASSSRGSGNTIYF. The chain joins TRBV7-8 to TRBJ1-3; tentatively, D is TRBD1 (6 bases). Germline V gene data show CDR1 as SGHVS and CDR2 as FQNEAQ. V lost 5 bases and J lost 0, with 8 bases in between. The CDR3 covers 14 residues.

This clone was seen only once. This rearrangement joins TRBV7-9 to TRBJ1-1, with D possibly TRBD1 on 5 matching bases. The germline gives CDR1 SEHNR, CDR2 FQNEAQ (reference sequence). The CDR3 contains 14 residues. Trimming pared 5 bases from V and 4 bases from J, leaving 14 bases between. The CDR3, as DNA: TGTGCCAGCAGCCCCCTGGGGGGGGGCACTGAAGCTTTCTTT. Protein: CASSPLGGGTEAFF.

The chain uses TRBV27 and TRBJ2-7; possibly TRBD1 for D (6 bases). V was trimmed by 5 bases and J by 1 base, leaving 9 bases between them. CDR1 is MNHEY, CDR2 SMNVEV, per germline (reference sequence). The CDR3 sequence is 13 residues long. CDR3: CASSPTGSYEQYF. CDR3 nucleotides: TGTGCCAGCAGTCCGACAGGATCCTACGAGCAGTACTTC.